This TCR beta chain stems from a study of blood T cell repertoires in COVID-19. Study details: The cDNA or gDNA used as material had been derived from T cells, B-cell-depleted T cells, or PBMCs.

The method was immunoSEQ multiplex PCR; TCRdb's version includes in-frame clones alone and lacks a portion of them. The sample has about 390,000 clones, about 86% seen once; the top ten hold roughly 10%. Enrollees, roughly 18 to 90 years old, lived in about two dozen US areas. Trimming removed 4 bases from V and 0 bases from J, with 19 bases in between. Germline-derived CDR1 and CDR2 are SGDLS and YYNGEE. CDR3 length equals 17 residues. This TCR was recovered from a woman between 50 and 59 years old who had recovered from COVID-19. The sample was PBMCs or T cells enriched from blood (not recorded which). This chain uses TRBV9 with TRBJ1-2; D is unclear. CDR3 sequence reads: CASSQLISTVPNYGYTF. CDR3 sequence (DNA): TGTGCCAGCAGCCAACTAATTTCGACGGTACCTAACTATGGCTACACCTTC.